The 27 T cell receptor beta chains listed next were all sequenced from one sample in a study of CXCR3-negative and CXCR3-positive naive CD8 T cells. UMI-labeled TRB cDNA libraries were prepared by 5' RACE. With the 5' RACE reads reprocessed, TCRdb shows one record per CDR3 protein and no DNA. The specimen's table records 120,000 or so distinct CDR3 sequences. Their cognate antigens are unknown. General observations from the study: Compared with CXCR3-negative naive cells, CXCR3-positive naive cells showed more hydrophobic TRB CDR3s.

The sample taken for sequencing was naive CXCR3+ CD8+ T cells from blood. Subset defined: CD45RO-CCR7+CD27+CD95- naive CD8+ T cells expressing CXCR3 (TNR3+). All receptors come from a human donor in good health. Some clones in this sample may be carry-over from other donors' samples.

This rearrangement joins TRBV20-1 to TRBJ2-3; TCRdb selects TRBD2, and the lack of DNA leaves this call unchecked. This CDR3 is built from 15 residues. Per the germline V gene, CDR1 is DFQATT and CDR2 is SNEGSKA (reference sequence). The CDR3 protein is CSARAGPLYTDTQYF.

The genes are TRBV28 and TRBJ2-1; TCRdb proposes TRBD2, but this gene call is untestable without DNA. Germline V CDR1 and CDR2: MDHEN, SYDVKM. This CDR3 comprises 14 residues. The CDR3 loop reads CASLSGSFGNEQFF.

The J gene is TRBJ1-1, the V gene TRBV7-2; TCRdb calls TRBD1, which cannot be checked without DNA. Germline V gene sequence: CDR1 SGHTA, CDR2 FQGNSA. The CDR3 is made up of 15 amino acids. Here the CDR3 reads CASSLDFGQVTEAFF. The whole variable domain, remainder taken from reference TRBV7-2 and TRBJ1-1, is GAGVSQSPSNKVTEKGKDVELRCDPISGHTALYWYRQSLGQGLEFLIYFQGNSAPDKSGLPSDRFSAERTGGSVSTLTIQRTQQEDSAVYLCASSLDFGQVTEAFFGQGTRLTVV.

CDR3 residues: CASSKGPGQPYNEQFF. This chain links TRBV7-8 with TRBJ2-1; TCRdb's D call, TRBD1, is unchecked because there is no DNA. From germline, CDR1 is SGHVS and CDR2 FQNEAQ. The CDR3 loop spans 16 amino acids.

The rearrangement uses TRBV28 and TRBJ2-5. The CDR3 contains 15 residues. Per germline, CDR1 MDHEN and CDR2 SYDVKM. The CDR3 region is CASSLTVRSQETQYF.

V is TRBV20-1 and J is TRBJ2-1. The CDR3 has 14 residues. Germline V lookup: CDR1 DFQATT, CDR2 SNEGSKA (reference sequence). CDR3 in amino acids: CSAISISSYNEQFF.

This chain connects TRBV27 to TRBJ2-6; there is no DNA to check the TCRdb D call of TRBD1. The CDR3 length is 18 residues. Germline V gene data show CDR1 as MNHEY and CDR2 as SMNVEV (reference sequence). CDR3 region: CASSPLGPDPSGANVLTF.

V gene TRBV4-1 combines with J gene TRBJ1-1; TCRdb reports TRBD1, a call that lacks DNA to check it against. Germline V CDR1 and CDR2: MGHRA, YSYEKL. This CDR3 spans 15 amino acids. The CDR3 here is CASSQDVLGQGEAFF.

The V gene is TRBV20-1, the J gene TRBJ2-7. Germline V gene lookup returns CDR1 DFQATT and CDR2 SNEGSKA (reference sequence). CDR3 length: 13 residues. The CDR3 is CSARGSVDYEQYF.

The chain has TRBV2 and TRBJ2-7; TCRdb names TRBD1, which stays unverified in the absence of DNA. Germline V gene sequence: CDR1 SNHLY, CDR2 FYNNEI. The CDR3 runs 13 residues. The CDR3 protein is CASSGGPPYEQYF.

V and J are TRBV7-6 and TRBJ2-3; TCRdb proposes TRBD1, but this gene call is untestable without DNA. The CDR3 has 16 amino acids. Germline CDR1 SGHVS, CDR2 FNYEAQ. The CDR3 protein is CASSYTPRGGGDTQYF.

J is TRBJ2-7 and V is TRBV4-1. The germline gives CDR1 MGHRA, CDR2 YSYEKL. There are 14 residues in the CDR3. The CDR3 region is CASSQSNRNYEQYF.

The V and J genes are TRBV29-1 and TRBJ2-7; TCRdb designates TRBD1, a call that cannot be tested without DNA. CDR3 length: 13 residues. Germline assignment: CDR1 SQVTM and CDR2 ANQGSEA. The CDR3 is CSVEERGRYEQYF.

V and J are TRBV29-1 and TRBJ2-1; without DNA, the TCRdb call of TRBD1 cannot be checked. This CDR3 contains 14 residues. Germline V gene sequence: CDR1 SQVTM, CDR2 ANQGSEA. This CDR3 is CSVSGTVSYNEQFF.

The V and J genes are TRBV14 and TRBJ2-7; the D call from TCRdb, TRBD2, cannot be confirmed without DNA. CDR3 size: 13 residues. Germline CDR1 SGHDN, CDR2 FVKESK. This CDR3 is CASSGLAGYEQYF.

The V call is TRBV12-3 or TRBV12-4, the J call TRBJ2-7. The CDR3 runs to 14 residues. The CDR3 reads CASSLGGEVDEQYF.

V gene TRBV4-3 combines with J gene TRBJ2-5; TCRdb lists TRBD1, though no DNA is available to test this call. This CDR3 region has 16 residues. Germline lookup yields CDR1 LGHNA and CDR2 YSLEER. CDR3 in amino acids: CASSQDGTGFGETQYF.

The gene calls are TRBV28 and TRBJ2-7; TCRdb proposes TRBD1, but this gene call is untestable without DNA. The CDR3 contains 14 residues. The germline V gene encodes CDR1 MDHEN and CDR2 SYDVKM. CDR3 amino acids: CASSGTGHLDEQYF.

The chain links TRBV5-6 to TRBJ2-2; checking the TCRdb D call of TRBD2 is not possible without DNA. This CDR3 is built from 16 residues. Germline V CDR1 and CDR2: SGHDT, YYEEEE. The CDR3 loop reads CASSLAGSGVGRELFF.

The J gene is TRBJ2-7, the V gene TRBV10-3; the TCRdb D gene call, TRBD1, has no DNA to confirm it. The germline CDR1 and CDR2 sequences are ENHRY and SYGVKD. This CDR3 region has 16 residues. This CDR3 is CAISESAGTPYYEQYF.

The chain couples TRBV30 to TRBJ2-7; checking the TCRdb D call of TRBD1 is not possible without DNA. This CDR3 has 14 amino acids. The germline gives CDR1 GTSNPN, CDR2 SVGIG (reference sequence). CDR3 sequence reads: CAWSDPPLDYEQYF.

The rearrangement joins TRBV2 to TRBJ2-3. CDR3 length: 16 residues. Per the germline V gene, CDR1 is SNHLY and CDR2 is FYNNEI. The chain's CDR3 is CARRGFGESSTDTQYF.

The V gene is TRBV7-9, the J gene TRBJ2-3; absent DNA, TCRdb's TRBD1 call cannot be checked. Per germline, CDR1 SEHNR and CDR2 FQNEAQ (reference sequence). This CDR3 spans 14 amino acids. CDR3 loop: CASSGLGTTDTQYF.

J is TRBJ1-2 and V is TRBV29-1; TCRdb selects TRBD1, and the lack of DNA leaves this call unchecked. CDR3 size: 14 residues. The germline V gene encodes CDR1 SQVTM and CDR2 ANQGSEA. The CDR3 loop reads CSVEDGRGNYGYTF.

The chain carries TRBV15 and TRBJ2-1; TCRdb returns TRBD2, unconfirmable since there is no DNA. CDR1 LNHNV and CDR2 YYDKDF come from the germline V gene (reference sequence). The CDR3 consists of 13 residues. The CDR3: CATSIVAGHEQFF.

V gene TRBV28 combines with J gene TRBJ2-7; the D call of TRBD1 rests on TCRdb alone, since no DNA is present to check it. Germline V gives CDR1 MDHEN, CDR2 SYDVKM. The CDR3 consists of 14 residues. The CDR3 sequence is CASRVRGPDLGQYF.

This rearrangement joins TRBV29-1 to TRBJ2-5; the TRBD1 assignment by TCRdb is unverifiable without DNA. Germline CDR1 and CDR2: SQVTM and ANQGSEA. The CDR3 is 13 residues long. This CDR3 is CSARTGGFETQYF.